Each of the 27 T cell receptor beta chains below was sequenced from the same sample in a study of regulatory T cells in long-lasting Graves disease. The TCR beta library used iRepertoire HTBI primers with Arm-PCR amplification of CDR3. TCRdb used MiXCR to reprocess the multiplex PCR reads, holding one entry per CDR3 protein. In the table there are hundreds of thousands of distinct CDR3 sequences, less than 15% of which are singletons. Stated time point: newly diagnosed GD, antithyroid drugs for less than 3 months. PBMC-derived RNA was used for the TCR library. The sample was also reused in another study, on T cells in Graves' hyperthyroidism and ophthalmopathy.

The sequencing used peripheral blood mononuclear cells (PBMCs), collected at new diagnosis, from a patient treated with antithyroid drugs. The receptors were sampled from a man aged 30-40 years with Graves disease.

This clonotype was picked up many times. The rearrangement uses TRBV7-9 and TRBJ2-3, with 11 bases identical to TRBD1. CDR3 length equals 15 residues. Trimming removed 5 bases from V and 6 bases from J; junction bases left unmatched: 7. CDR1 is SEHNR, CDR2 FQNEAQ, per germline (reference sequence). The CDR3 DNA follows: TGTGCCAGCAGCACTCGGGACAGGGGGAAGGATACGCAGTATTTT. The encoded protein is CASSTRDRGKDTQYF.

This clonotype was seen repeatedly, ten times or more. This chain uses TRBV20-1 with TRBJ2-3, with TRBD2 identical over 9 bases. J lost 6 bases, V lost 3 bases, and 10 bases had no gene match. The CDR3 is 15 amino acids. CDR1 DFQATT and CDR2 SNEGSKA come from the germline V gene (reference sequence). The CDR3, as DNA: TGCAGTGCTAGTCGGAGCGGGAGGCCCGGGGATACGCAGTATTTT. It is translated as CSASRSGRPGDTQYF.

This clonotype occurred a few times. The rearrangement uses TRBV19 and TRBJ2-1; D possibly corresponds to TRBD2 (6 bases). The CDR3 runs to 16 residues. Trimming shortened V by 3 bases and J by 5 bases, and 17 bases separated the two germline ends. Germline V CDR1 and CDR2: LNHDA, SQIVND (reference sequence). CDR3: CASSIGAGRANNEQFF. The CDR3 coding sequence is TGTGCCAGTAGTATTGGGGCCGGGAGAGCGAACAATGAGCAGTTCTTC.

This clonotype was observed at least ten times. V gene TRBV2 combines with J gene TRBJ2-3; 8 bases line up with TRBD2. Germline loops: CDR1 SNHLY, CDR2 FYNNEI. Germline trimming cut 10 bases from V and 3 bases from J; bases unmatched to any gene: 9. The CDR3 has 14 residues. CDR3 sequence reads: CAKGAGAGTDTQYF. The CDR3 DNA is TGTGCCAAGGGAGCGGGAGCGGGGACAGATACGCAGTATTTT. Combining the CDR3 with reference TRBV2 and TRBJ2-3 gives the whole variable domain EPEVTQTPSHQVTQMGQEVILRCVPISNHLYFYWYRQILGQKVEFLVSFYNNEISEKSEIFDDQFSVERPDGSNFTLKIRSTKLEDSAMYFCAKGAGAGTDTQYFGPGTRLTVL.

This clonotype was seen once. V is TRBV12-3 or TRBV12-4 and J is TRBJ2-5; 13 positions match TRBD2. The CDR3 consists of 16 residues. Losses at the gene ends were 5 bases for V and 5 bases for J; bases not matched to a gene: 8. In DNA, the CDR3 is TGTGCCAGCAGTCCACGTAAACTAGCGGGAGGGGAGACCCAGTACTTC. This translates into CASSPRKLAGGETQYF.

About this clonotype: Just one base apart from a much larger clone, this may be a read error. This CDR3 is CASSLARLEDTQYF. CDR3 coding DNA: TGTGCCAGCAGCTTGGCCCGACTGGAAGATACGCAGTATTTT. This chain links TRBV5-6 with TRBJ2-3; D ambiguous. The CDR3 has 14 residues. Trimming removed 0 bases at V and 5 bases at J, with 10 bases between. Germline V gene data show CDR1 as SGHDT and CDR2 as YYEEEE.

This clonotype was counted ten times or more. The V and J genes are TRBV2 and TRBJ2-3; the match to TRBD1 covers 7 bases. Per germline, CDR1 SNHLY and CDR2 FYNNEI. The CDR3 sequence is 18 residues long. Losses at the gene ends were 2 bases for V and 2 bases for J; bases not matched to a gene: 13. The CDR3 region has the DNA TGTGCCAGCAGTGAACCTACGGGGACAGTTAAATCCACAGATACGCAGTATTTT. Its translation: CASSEPTGTVKSTDTQYF.

The V and J genes are TRBV24-1 and TRBJ2-3; tentatively, D is TRBD1 or TRBD2 (5 bases each). The CDR3 is 18 amino acids. V was pared by 1 base and J by 9 bases, with 25 bases between. Germline CDR1 and CDR2: KGHDR and SFDVKD. CDR3 region: CATSDLKHPGTSIRTQYF. The CDR3 DNA is TGTGCCACCAGTGATTTAAAACACCCCGGGACCTCGATCAGGACGCAGTATTTT.

The V call is TRBV7-9, the J call TRBJ2-6, with 8 bases aligning to TRBD2. Germline CDR1 SEHNR, CDR2 FQNEAQ (reference sequence). The V and J ends lost 7 bases and 0 bases, in that order; junction bases with no gene match: 14. The CDR3 sequence is 19 residues long. DNA for the CDR3: TGTGCCAGCAAAAAGACATCTAGCGGGTACAGCTCTGGGGCCAACGTCCTGACTTTC. Translating it yields CASKKTSSGYSSGANVLTF.

This clonotype was recorded many times. A read error may account for a junction end that differs from germline. The chain couples TRBV6-5 to TRBJ2-7, with TRBD2 matching 12 bases. This CDR3 comprises 16 residues. Looked up from germline, CDR1 is MNHEY and CDR2 is SVGAGI. This chain's CDR3 is CASSYSSTSGSYEQYF. CDR3 coding DNA: TGTGCCAGCAGCTACTCATCGACTAGCGGGAGCTACGAGCAGTACTTC.

In this sample, this clonotype turned up many times. The chain employs TRBV16 and TRBJ1-3, with D hard to call. Germline V gene data show CDR1 as KGHSY and CDR2 as FQNENV. The germline V and J ends were trimmed by 5 bases and 1 base, with 21 bases remaining between them. The length of the CDR3 is 18 residues. The CDR3 sequence is CASSAAHPKGKSGNTIYF. CDR3 DNA: TGTGCCAGCAGCGCTGCCCATCCAAAGGGCAAATCTGGAAACACCATATATTTT.

This clonotype has ten or more counts. The chain combines TRBV27 with TRBJ2-5; 7 nucleotides match TRBD1. The germline CDR1 and CDR2 sequences are MNHEY and SMNVEV (reference sequence). Trimming cost V 6 bases and J 5 bases; bases outside gene matches: 9. There are 14 residues in the CDR3. This CDR3 reads CASSQTGVVETQYF. The CDR3 coding sequence is TGTGCCAGCAGCCAAACAGGGGTCGTGGAGACCCAGTACTTC.

This clonotype was seen many times. This sequence joins TRBV7-9 and TRBJ2-7, with no clear D. V was clipped by 5 bases and J by 9 bases, with 11 bases between them. Germline CDR1 and CDR2: SEHNR and FQNEAQ (reference sequence). This CDR3 is 11 amino acids long. CDR3 in DNA: TGTGCCAGCAGCGAAGGTATCGGGCAGTACTTC. Translation: CASSEGIGQYF.

This clonotype was found once. This may come from a read error, since a much larger clone is one base off. The chain is built from TRBV7-2 and TRBJ1-3; D is unresolved. This CDR3 spans 15 amino acids. Germline values: CDR1 SGHTA, CDR2 FQGNSA. CDR3 DNA: TGTGCCAGCAGCTTAGGCGGCGGCCCTGGAAACATCATATATTTT. It specifies CASSLGGGPGNIIYF. The full variable domain, in which reference TRBV7-2 and TRBJ1-3 provide the parts outside the CDR3, is GAGVSQSPSNKVTEKGKDVELRCDPISGHTALYWYRQSLGQGLEFLIYFQGNSAPDKSGLPSDRFSAERTGGSVSTLTIQRTQQEDSAVYLCASSLGGGPGNIIYFGEGSWLTVV.

The sample holds many counts of this clonotype. This sequence joins TRBV2 and TRBJ2-5; TRBD2 matches at 10 bases. The CDR3 length is 18 residues. The trim removed 6 bases at V and 1 base at J, leaving 14 bases unmatched. CDR1 is SNHLY, CDR2 FYNNEI, per germline. Written as DNA, the CDR3 is TGTGCCAGCAGCCCCCCGACTAGCGGGCCCTCCTTCCAAGAGACCCAGTACTTC. Protein: CASSPPTSGPSFQETQYF.

The chain is built from TRBV12-3 or TRBV12-4 and TRBJ2-5; unclear D gene. The CDR3 totals 13 residues. V lost 3 bases and J 6 bases, leaving 11 bases between the germline ends. As DNA, the CDR3 is TGTGCCAGCAGTTTTAGCAGCTCCCAGACCCAGTACTTC. Amino acid sequence: CASSFSSSQTQYF.

At least ten counts were recorded for this clonotype. The chain recombines TRBV6-2 or TRBV6-3 with TRBJ2-1; D possibly corresponds to TRBD2 (5 bases). The CDR3 totals 14 residues. The ends were cut back, 0 bases at V and 5 bases at J, with 8 bases in the middle. From germline, CDR1 is MNHEY and CDR2 SVGEGT. CDR3 DNA sequence: TGTGCCAGCAGTTACTCTGGGCGGGACAATGAGCAGTTCTTC. Its protein is CASSYSGRDNEQFF.

V usage is TRBV30 and J usage is TRBJ2-7; tentative D call: TRBD1 (6 bases). The V end was cut by 2 bases, the J end by 4 bases, with 30 bases between. The CDR3 sequence is 19 residues long. In germline, CDR1 is GTSNPN, CDR2 SVGIG (reference sequence). CDR3 sequence: CAWSPPGRGGRIEPYEQYF. CDR3 sequence (DNA): TGTGCCTGGAGTCCCCCCGGCAGGGGTGGGAGAATTGAACCTTACGAGCAGTACTTC.

The chain links TRBV6-1 to TRBJ1-1; D perhaps matches TRBD1 (5 bases). Looked up from germline, CDR1 is MNHNS and CDR2 is SASEGT. The CDR3 is 12 residues long. V was pared by 11 bases and J by 6 bases, with 16 bases between. CDR3 sequence: CASSPEGAEAFF. CDR3 bases: TGTGCCTCCTCCCCGGAAGGGGCTGAAGCTTTCTTT.

This clonotype was detected many times. Its ends do not fully match the called genes, so a read error is possible. The J gene is TRBJ2-3, the V gene TRBV5-1; 9 bases map to TRBD2. The germline gives CDR1 SGHRS, CDR2 YFSETQ. The CDR3 runs to 15 residues. In nucleotides, the CDR3 is TGTGCCAGCAGCCCCCGGACTAGCGGCACAGATACGCAGTATTTT. Translating gives CASSPRTSGTDTQYF.

This clonotype was counted only a few times. The V and J genes are TRBV24-1 and TRBJ2-2; 7 bases are a match to TRBD1. Trimming removed 1 base from V and 3 bases from J; junction bases left unmatched: 1. CDR1 is KGHDR, CDR2 SFDVKD, per germline. The CDR3 loop spans 15 amino acids. This chain's CDR3 is CATSDLGGDTGELFF. The CDR3 coding sequence is TGTGCCACCAGTGATTTAGGGGGCGACACCGGGGAGCTGTTTTTT.

This clonotype was found many times. The chain has TRBV10-3 and TRBJ1-1; 9 bases agree with TRBD1. Trimming cost V 6 bases and J 0 bases; bases outside gene matches: 2. CDR3 length equals 14 residues. Germline V gene sequence: CDR1 ENHRY, CDR2 SYGVKD. The CDR3 region is CAIRDRGMNTEAFF. The CDR3 DNA reads TGTGCCATCAGGGACAGGGGTATGAACACTGAAGCTTTCTTT.

This clonotype was seen a few times. The chain couples TRBV4-2 to TRBJ2-5; D may be TRBD2 (7 bases). V was shortened by 4 bases and J by 5 bases, with 20 bases between the two germline ends. The CDR3 extends over 16 amino acids. Germline CDR1 is LGHNA and CDR2 is YNFKEQ. DNA for the CDR3: TGTGCCAGCAGCCGCGGCGGGGGTACAAGGGGGGAGACCCAGTACTTC. It translates to CASSRGGGTRGETQYF.

The rearrangement links TRBV12-3 or TRBV12-4 to TRBJ2-1; D unresolved. V was clipped by 7 bases and J by 8 bases, with 24 bases between them. The CDR3 is 16 amino acids. The CDR3 sequence is CASTIRRGSINDEQFF. CDR3 in DNA: TGTGCCAGCACCATTCGTCGTGGATCGATTAACGATGAGCAGTTCTTC.

Ten or more counts support this clonotype. This chain links TRBV7-2 with TRBJ2-4; D remains ambiguous. From germline, CDR1 is SGHTA and CDR2 FQGNSA. The CDR3 covers 13 residues. Trimming stripped 5 bases from V and 0 bases from J, with 5 bases between. CDR3 protein: CASSPGAKNIQYF. The CDR3 DNA sequence: TGTGCCAGCAGCCCCGGAGCCAAAAACATTCAGTACTTC.

This clonotype was seen repeatedly, ten times or more. The gene calls are TRBV12-3 or TRBV12-4 and TRBJ2-7; TRBD2 agrees at 12 bases. V trimming: 10 bases; J trimming: 5 bases; junction bases outside the gene matches: 6. This CDR3 has 13 residues. The CDR3 loop reads CATGLAGGHEQYF. The CDR3 coding sequence is TGTGCCACGGGGCTAGCGGGAGGGCACGAGCAGTACTTC.

The CDR3 region has the DNA TGTGCCAGTAGCACCGGGGAGGGTAATCCGTACGAGCAGTACTTC. Residues: CASSTGEGNPYEQYF. The chain carries TRBV19 and TRBJ2-7; 7 positions match TRBD2. Germline V gives CDR1 LNHDA, CDR2 SQIVND (reference sequence). V lost 6 bases, J lost 4 bases, and 12 bases stayed unmatched. The CDR3 consists of 15 residues. Combining the CDR3 with reference TRBV19 and TRBJ2-7 gives the whole variable domain DGGITQSPKYLFRKEGQNVTLSCEQNLNHDAMYWYRQDPGQGLRLIYYSQIVNDFQKGDIAEGYSVSREKKESFPLTVTSAQKNPTAFYLCASSTGEGNPYEQYFGPGTRLTVT.